A single sample gave rise to the 4 T cell receptor beta chains below, sequenced in a study of OX40 agonist ivuxolimab in advanced cancers. Repertoires were generated with immunoSEQ multiplex PCR, while TCRdb's copy carries only in-frame clones and drops some. There are some 110,000 clones in the sample; under 95% occur only once, and 0.7% to 0.85% lies in the top ten. Sequenced here: CD4+ or CD8+ T cells sorted from blood, sampled in a trial of the OX40 agonist ivuxolimab. These receptors came from an adult with an advanced solid tumor such as melanoma, head and neck, liver or kidney cancer.

The chain has TRBV2 and TRBJ2-3; TRBD1 aligns across 8 bases. The CDR3 covers 15 residues. Germline CDR1 reads SNHLY; CDR2 reads FYNNEI. Germline trimming cut 5 bases from V and 3 bases from J; bases unmatched to any gene: 7. CDR3 amino acids: CASSYRGSRTDTQYF. DNA for the CDR3: TGTGCCAGCAGTTACAGGGGGTCGCGGACAGATACGCAGTATTTT.

The V gene is TRBV7-9, the J gene TRBJ1-3, with D unclear. Germline CDR1 and CDR2: SEHNR and FQNEAQ (reference sequence). The CDR3 covers 10 residues. V dropped 5 bases and J dropped 9 bases, with 5 bases sitting between them. The DNA for the CDR3 is TGTGCCAGCAGCCTGTCCACCATATATTTT. This gives the protein CASSLSTIYF.

This clone has more than one count but fewer than ten. The chain recombines TRBV15 with TRBJ2-7; D not resolved. This CDR3 spans 15 amino acids. Trimming removed 3 bases from V and 6 bases from J, with 18 bases in between. Germline-derived CDR1 and CDR2 are LNHNV and YYDKDF (reference sequence). CDR3 in DNA: TGTGCCACCAGCAGTGACCGGCTAGGTCCCTCCGAGCAGTACTTC. Its translation is CATSSDRLGPSEQYF.

The rearrangement uses TRBV5-6 and TRBJ1-4; D not resolved. This CDR3 is built from 15 residues. V was shortened by 0 bases and J by 5 bases, with 11 bases between the two germline ends. Germline CDR1 and CDR2: SGHDT and YYEEEE. The CDR3 DNA reads TGTGCCAGCAGCTTGGTAGGGTCTGCGAATGAAAAACTGTTTTTT. Protein sequence: CASSLVGSANEKLFF.